The 21 T cell receptor beta chains below come from one sample, sequenced in a study of T cells in women clearing cervical HPV infection (dated by TCRdb to between 2018 and 2020). Library preparation employed the immunoSEQ multiplex PCR assay. Here the immuneACCESS table is served through TCRdb, limited to in-frame sequences with V and J called. Missing clones are a known gap in these copies; in checked studies unresolved V genes cover under half, and the rest lacks a known reason. This sample's clone table shows 25,000 to 35,000 clones. The ten biggest clones cover about a sixth of the sample. Sequencing was performed on blood buffy coat. The receptor source for this set is a woman aged 18 to 75 with a cervical HPV16 infection that either progressed to CIN3+ or cleared (not recorded which).

Points on this clone: The CDR3 end is not reached by the read, which stops 3 residues before it; the germline J gene fills it in. The chain is built from TRBV5-5 and TRBJ2-3, with TRBD1 identical over 8 bases. CDR1 and CDR2 from the germline V gene are SGHKS and YYEKEE (reference sequence). V lost 5 bases and J lost 2; bases outside the gene matches: 4. This CDR3 spans 14 amino acids. The CDR3 bases that were read are TGTGCCAGCAGTCATCAGGGGGCCACAGATACG. Translated: CASSHQGATDT. The CDR3 in its entirety is CASSHQGATDTQYF.

Comment on this clone: The read is 3 residues too short to cover the CDR3 end, so that end is filled in from the germline J gene. This chain joins TRBV30 and TRBJ2-7; D is perhaps TRBD1 (6 bases). The germline CDR1 and CDR2 sequences are GTSNPN and SVGIG (reference sequence). Trimming cost V 5 bases and J 3 bases, with 8 bases left between them. CDR3 length: 11 amino acids. CDR3 DNA (partial): TGTGCCTGGGACAGGAGCTACGAG. Residues: CAWDRSYE. Given in full, the CDR3 is CAWDRSYEQYF.

Concerning this clone itself: From the germline J gene comes the end of the CDR3, since the read stops 3 residues before it. The chain combines TRBV2 with TRBJ1-5; TRBD1 matches at 7 bases. Germline V gives CDR1 SNHLY, CDR2 FYNNEI. V was clipped by 7 bases and J by 5 bases; unmatched bases: 8. CDR3 length: 14 residues. Here the CDR3 reads CASILDRPDQPQHF. The CDR3 DNA, read in part, is TGTGCCAGCATCCTGGACAGGCCTGATCAGCCC. The full variable domain, completed using reference TRBV2 and TRBJ1-5, is EPEVTQTPSHQVTQMGQEVILRCVPISNHLYFYWYRQILGQKVEFLVSFYNNEISEKSEIFDDQFSVERPDGSNFTLKIRSTKLEDSAMYFCASILDRPDQPQHFGDGTRLSIL.

As regards this clone: The read comes to an end 3 residues before the CDR3 does, leaving the germline J gene to fill in the end. The rearrangement joins TRBV11-2 to TRBJ2-7, with D possibly TRBD2 on 7 matching bases. The CDR3 is 15 residues long. CDR1 is SGHAT, CDR2 FQNNGV, per germline. Trimming removed 5 bases from V and 3 bases from J, with 17 bases in between. The CDR3 is CASSPGKGGGYEQYF. CDR3 DNA (partial): TGTGCCAGCAGCCCGGGGAAGGGGGGGGGCTACGAG.

Concerning this clone itself: The observed sequence ends 3 residues before the CDR3 terminus, with the missing tail filled in from the germline J gene. The chain links TRBV25-1 to TRBJ2-7, with TRBD1 matching 12 bases. The CDR3 sequence is 16 residues long. The germline V gene has CDR1 MGHDK and CDR2 SYGVNS. Trimming removed 3 bases from V and 6 bases from J; junction bases left unmatched: 9. The sequenced part of the CDR3 DNA is TGTGCCAGCAGTGAGACACCGGGACAGGGGGCGCTCGAG. It encodes CASSETPGQGALE. The whole CDR3 reads CASSETPGQGALEQYF.

For this clone: Sequencing ends 3 residues short of the CDR3 end; the germline J gene provides the rest. V usage is TRBV10-2 and J usage is TRBJ1-4, with D uncertain. The length of the CDR3 is 13 residues. The germline CDR1 and CDR2 sequences are WSHSY and SAAADI. The CDR3 sequence: CASRGQYNSPLFF. CDR3 DNA (partial): TGCGCCAGCAGGGGCCAGTATAATTCACCA.

In the case of this clone: The CDR3 end lies 3 residues beyond the end of the read and is filled in from the germline J gene. This chain links TRBV7-2 with TRBJ1-2, with D possibly TRBD1 on 6 matching bases. CDR1 SGHTA and CDR2 FQGNSA come from the germline V gene. The CDR3 extends over 15 amino acids. With 2 bases removed from V and 5 bases from J, the gap between germline ends came to 15 bases. Incomplete CDR3 DNA: TGTGCCAGCAGCTTACGGACAGCCTCTTCATATGGC. The encoded protein is CASSLRTASSYG. The CDR3, in full, reads CASSLRTASSYGYTF.

As concerns this clone: The read comes to an end 3 residues before the CDR3 does, leaving the germline J gene to fill in the end. The J gene is TRBJ2-6, the V gene TRBV7-9; 8 bases are shared with TRBD2. The CDR3 sequence is 15 residues long. Trimming cost V 9 bases and J 2 bases; bases outside gene matches: 6. In germline, CDR1 is SEHNR, CDR2 FQNEAQ (reference sequence). The CDR3 is CASSAGGAGANVLTF. The part of the CDR3 DNA that was read is TGTGCCAGTTCGGCCGGGGGGGCTGGGGCCAACGTC.

On this clone: Coverage ceases 3 residues before the CDR3 finishes, and the germline J gene fills in the end. The chain couples TRBV10-3 to TRBJ1-1, with a possible D match to TRBD1 (5 bases). The V end was cut by 6 bases, the J end by 0 bases, with 11 bases between. Germline V gene lookup returns CDR1 ENHRY and CDR2 SYGVKD. CDR3 length: 14 residues. Incomplete CDR3 DNA: TGTGCCATCAGAGTGACAGAGTTGAACACTGAA. As protein: CAIRVTELNTE. The full CDR3 is CAIRVTELNTEAFF.

To note about this clone: The CDR3 end lies 3 residues beyond the end of the read and is filled in from the germline J gene. This chain joins TRBV12-3 or TRBV12-4 and TRBJ2-7; D is perhaps TRBD1 (6 bases). Trimming took off 7 bases at V and 4 bases at J, with 11 bases between the two ends. This CDR3 has 12 residues. The CDR3 loop is CASTAGAYEQYF. The CDR3 DNA, read in part, is TGTGCCAGCACGGCAGGGGCATACGAG.

In regard to this clone: The missing CDR3 end, 3 residues past where the read stops, is filled in from the germline J gene. J is TRBJ2-1 and V is TRBV7-9; D gene unclear. From germline, CDR1 is SEHNR and CDR2 FQNEAQ (reference sequence). V lost 7 bases to trimming and J lost 4 bases, with 8 bases between them. The CDR3 covers 12 residues. The CDR3 spells CASTGSYNEQFF. The CDR3 DNA, read in part, is TGTGCCAGCACTGGTAGTTACAATGAG.

Comments on this clone: The sequenced fragment ends 3 residues before the CDR3 boundary, so the rest is inferred from the germline J gene. The rearrangement joins TRBV19 to TRBJ2-7; D unclear. The CDR3 contains 13 residues. V lost 4 bases and J 2 bases, leaving 9 bases between the germline ends. Germline values: CDR1 LNHDA, CDR2 SQIVND (reference sequence). Partial CDR3 DNA: TGTGCCAGTAGTACCTCCAGTACCTACGAG. It codes for CASSTSSTYE. The complete CDR3 reads CASSTSSTYEQYF.

Worth noting for this clone: The missing CDR3 end, 3 residues past where the read stops, is filled in from the germline J gene. V gene TRBV30 combines with J gene TRBJ1-4, with 10 bases aligning to TRBD1. The trim removed 0 bases at V and 8 bases at J, leaving 3 bases unmatched. Germline V lookup: CDR1 GTSNPN, CDR2 SVGIG (reference sequence). The CDR3 has 14 amino acids. The CDR3 sequence is CAWSVGTGDEKLFF. Partial CDR3 DNA: TGTGCCTGGAGTGTAGGGACAGGGGACGAAAAA.

Of note for this clone: The read falls 3 residues short of the CDR3 end, and the missing part is taken from the germline J gene. The chain employs TRBV2 and TRBJ1-3; D is undetermined. The germline V and J ends were trimmed by 6 bases and 6 bases, with 12 bases remaining between them. The germline V gene has CDR1 SNHLY and CDR2 FYNNEI. This CDR3 region has 13 residues. Partial CDR3 DNA: TGTGCCAGCAGGCGGTTAGAAGAAAACACC. Its translation is CASRRLEENT. The entire CDR3 reads CASRRLEENTIYF.

In the case of this clone: The read comes to an end 3 residues before the CDR3 does, leaving the germline J gene to fill in the end. J is TRBJ1-1 and V is TRBV10-3, with D maybe TRBD1 (6 bases). This CDR3 region has 15 residues. V shed 6 bases and J shed 4 bases, with 18 bases lying between them. The germline CDR1 and CDR2 sequences are ENHRY and SYGVKD. The CDR3 bases that were read are TGTGCCATCAGGGGGAGGGGGGGATACGGCACTGAA. Translation gives CAIRGRGGYGTE. The full-length CDR3 reads as CAIRGRGGYGTEAFF.

A note on this clone: Read sequence stops 3 residues before the CDR3 end, and the germline J gene provides the missing end. This chain connects TRBV9 to TRBJ1-1; no reliable D call. V lost 0 bases to trimming and J lost 1 base, with 4 bases between them. Germline lookup yields CDR1 SGDLS and CDR2 YYNGEE. The CDR3 extends over 13 amino acids. The CDR3 reads CASSVAGNTEAFF. CDR3 DNA, as far as it was read: TGTGCCAGCAGCGTAGCAGGGAACACTGAA.

With regard to this clone: The CDR3 end is not reached by the read, which stops 3 residues before it; the germline J gene fills it in. The chain combines TRBV7-9 with TRBJ2-4; D call uncertain. CDR1 and CDR2 (germline): SEHNR, FQNEAQ (reference sequence). The CDR3 loop spans 13 amino acids. CDR3 amino acids: CASSFSTFYGQYF. The part of the CDR3 DNA that was read is TGTGCCAGCAGCTTTAGTACCTTCTATGGT.

With regard to this clone: A read error may produce the germline difference seen at one junction end. Read data end 3 residues before the CDR3 end; the end is taken from the germline J gene. This rearrangement joins TRBV4-2 to TRBJ2-6, with D perhaps matching TRBD2 (5 bases). This CDR3 contains 16 residues. Germline values: CDR1 LGHNA, CDR2 YNFKEQ. CDR3 bases read: TGCGCCAGCAGCCAAGCGGCTAGCTCTGGGGCCAACGTC. Translating it yields CASSQAASSGANV. The whole CDR3 protein is CASSQAASSGANVLTF.

CDR3 region: CASSLGNAANYGYTF. The CDR3 DNA, read in part, is TGTGCCAGCAGCTTAGGTAACGCAGCTAACTATGGC. The chain combines TRBV7-9 with TRBJ1-2; D remains unclear. The read gets to within 3 residues of the CDR3 end, and the germline J gene fills in the rest. Looked up from germline, CDR1 is SEHNR and CDR2 is FQNEAQ (reference sequence). The CDR3 consists of 15 residues. The V end lost 1 base, the J end lost 0 bases, and 9 bases lay between the germline ends.

A note on this clone: The read comes to an end 3 residues before the CDR3 does, leaving the germline J gene to fill in the end. This rearrangement joins TRBV19 to TRBJ1-2; D is unresolved. Germline V CDR1 and CDR2: LNHDA, SQIVND (reference sequence). The CDR3 contains 13 residues. The covered CDR3 bases are TGTGCCAGTAGTATAGGTCTGGCGGATACC. It specifies CASSIGLADT. The whole CDR3 region reads CASSIGLADTYTF. Combining the CDR3 with reference TRBV19 and TRBJ1-2 gives the whole variable domain DGGITQSPKYLFRKEGQNVTLSCEQNLNHDAMYWYRQDPGQGLRLIYYSQIVNDFQKGDIAEGYSVSREKKESFPLTVTSAQKNPTAFYLCASSIGLADTYTFGSGTRLTVV.

Details on this clone: The observed sequence ends 3 residues before the CDR3 terminus, with the missing tail filled in from the germline J gene. V gene TRBV6-2 or TRBV6-3 combines with J gene TRBJ2-2; TRBD1 matches at 7 bases. Germline lookup yields CDR1 MNHEY and CDR2 SVGEGT. The CDR3 runs to 17 residues. CDR3: CASSSDRVGYGANVLFF. Incomplete CDR3 DNA: TGTGCCAGCAGTTCTGACAGGGTCGGTTATGGGGCCAACGTG.